This T cell receptor (beta chain) was captured in a study of blood T cell repertoires in COVID-19 (dated by TCRdb to about 2020). About the investigation overall: Samples from collaborators originated in the United States, Italy and Spain and spanned both the acute and convalescent phases of COVID-19. The repertoires were made available in a free public database intended to serve as a resource for research on the immune response to SARS-CoV-2. The prospective study material was composed of cDNA or gDNA derived from T cells, B-cell-depleted T cells, or PBMCs. The sample metadata nearly always contained a de-identified subject ID, COVID-19 status, age in years and sex. HLA class I and class II types, where available, came from metadata supplied by the sample provider rather than from assay-based typing. Samples were obtained from the ongoing ImmuneRACE study (first 160 participants) and from over 1,000 subjects provided by 6 global collaborators. The dataset comprised deeply sampled blood TCRbeta repertoires from subjects exposed to, actively infected with, or recovered from COVID-19. The full study reports these points: The quantity of clinical and demographic metadata differed by source and by participant and was supplied without curation.

Each collaborating institution followed its own protocols to collect whole blood in K2EDTA tubes. For TCRbeta analysis, collaborators shipped samples as frozen whole blood, isolated PBMCs, or DNA extracted from either of those sample types. Turning to this clone: Which antigen it targets is not known. No base quality information exists; no much larger clone differs at one position.

Trimming takes 4 bases off V and 0 bases off J; junction bases not matched to a gene: 8. The CDR3 numbers 17 residues from cysteine through phenylalanine. Here the CDR3 DNA is all that survives: 51 bases in frame from base 1. Sequences MGHRA (CDR1) and YSYEKL (CDR2) are obtained from the germline V gene. TCRbeta CDR3 regions were amplified from genomic DNA using the immunoSEQ Assay, a bias-controlled multiplex PCR. Per the source publication's procedure: Nucleated cell counts per sample were estimated from amplification of reference gene primers within the assay. To quantify the absolute abundance of each unique TCRbeta CDR3 rearrangement, sequence reads were collapsed and filtered. For each sample, productive Simpson clonality was calculated as the square root of Simpson's diversity index across productive rearrangements. Held by TCRdb, this immuneACCESS table contains in-frame sequences only and omits some clones. Under half of the omission traces to an unresolved V gene where checked; the cause of the rest is unknown. The D gene and trimming were derived from the DNA, and the V and J assignments and clone size from that table. Within this sample are some 120,000 clones, with more than 75% of them counted one time only. The ten largest clonotypes hold under 4% of the sample.

The sample taken for sequencing was peripheral blood. The chain uses TRBV4-1 and TRBJ1-2, with 10 junctional bases fitting TRBD1. The source is a man in his fifties or sixties with acute or convalescent COVID-19. The CDR3 sequence is CASSRGTGASPNYGYTF. In nucleotides, the sequence is TGCGCCAGCAGCCGAGGGACAGGGGCCTCCCCTAACTATGGCTACACCTTC.